This TCR beta chain originates from a study of glioma-infiltrating T cells. Study context: WHO grade II oligodendrogliomas or astrocytomas, plus non-recurrent WHO grade IV glioblastomas, were sampled. About 920,000 peripheral T cells were targeted at about 4- to 11-fold coverage.

Comments on this clonotype: Its antigen is still unknown.

Deletions cut 3 bases from V and 5 bases from J, with 13 bases between. The germline gives CDR1 KGHDR, CDR2 SFDVKD. CDR3 size: 15 residues. Amplification of TCR alpha and beta CDR3 regions from RNA used iRepertoire nested multiplex PCR. TCRdb recomputed calls from the multiplex PCR reads with MiXCR, one row per CDR3 protein. The sample records fewer than 500,000 distinct CDR3 sequences, about 40% being singletons. Study results and caveats: Above-expected tissue-blood divergence occurred in all gliomas, most in low-grade ones. Tissue and blood shared very few CDR3 sequences.

Sequenced material: glioma tissue, nonneoplastic brain tissue, or PBMCs (not recorded which). The J gene is TRBJ2-1, the V gene TRBV24-1, with D possibly matching TRBD1 (6 bases). The sequence was obtained from a human donor with low-grade glioma or glioblastoma, undergoing nonglioma brain surgery, or in good health (not recorded which). The CDR3 is CATSDKRDTHNEQFF. The CDR3 region has the DNA TGTGCCACCAGTGATAAAAGGGACACACACAATGAGCAGTTCTTC.